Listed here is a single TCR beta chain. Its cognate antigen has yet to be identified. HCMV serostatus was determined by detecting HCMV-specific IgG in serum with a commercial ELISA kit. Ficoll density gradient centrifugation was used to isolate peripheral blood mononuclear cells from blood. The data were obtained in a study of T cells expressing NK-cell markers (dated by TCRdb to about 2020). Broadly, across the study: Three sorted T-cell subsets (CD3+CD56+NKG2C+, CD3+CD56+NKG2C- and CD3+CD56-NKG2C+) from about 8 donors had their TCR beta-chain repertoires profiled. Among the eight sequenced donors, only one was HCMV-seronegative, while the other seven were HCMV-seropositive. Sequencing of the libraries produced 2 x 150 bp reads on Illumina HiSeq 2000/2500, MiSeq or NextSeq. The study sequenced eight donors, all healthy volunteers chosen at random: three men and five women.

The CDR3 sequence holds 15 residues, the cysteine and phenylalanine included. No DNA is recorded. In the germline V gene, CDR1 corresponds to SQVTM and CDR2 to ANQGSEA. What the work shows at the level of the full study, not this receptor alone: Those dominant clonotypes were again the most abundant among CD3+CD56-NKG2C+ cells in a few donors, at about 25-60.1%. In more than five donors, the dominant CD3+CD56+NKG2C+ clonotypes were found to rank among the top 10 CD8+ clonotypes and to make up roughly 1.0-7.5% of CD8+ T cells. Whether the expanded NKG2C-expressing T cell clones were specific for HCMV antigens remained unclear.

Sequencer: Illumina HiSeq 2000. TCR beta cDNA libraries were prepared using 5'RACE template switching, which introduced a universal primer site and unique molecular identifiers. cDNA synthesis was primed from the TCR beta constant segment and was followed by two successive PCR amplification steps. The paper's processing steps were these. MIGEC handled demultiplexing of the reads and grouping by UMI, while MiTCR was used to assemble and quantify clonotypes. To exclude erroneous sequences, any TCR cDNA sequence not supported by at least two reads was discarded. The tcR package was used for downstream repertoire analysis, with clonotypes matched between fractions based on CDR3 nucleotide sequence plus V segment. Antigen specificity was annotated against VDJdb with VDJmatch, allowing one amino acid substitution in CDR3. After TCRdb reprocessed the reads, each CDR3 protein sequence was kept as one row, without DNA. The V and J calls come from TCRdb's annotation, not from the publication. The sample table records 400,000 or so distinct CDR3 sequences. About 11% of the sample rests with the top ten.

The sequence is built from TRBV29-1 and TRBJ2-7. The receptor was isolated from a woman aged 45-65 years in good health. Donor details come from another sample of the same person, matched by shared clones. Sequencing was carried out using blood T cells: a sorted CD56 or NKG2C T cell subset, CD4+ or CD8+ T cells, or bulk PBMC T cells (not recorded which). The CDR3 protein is CSVEAGSGGSYEQYF.